A selection of T cell receptor beta chains follows, all from one sample in a study of OX40 agonist ivuxolimab in advanced cancers. The table came from immunoSEQ multiplex PCR; TCRdb's copy has only in-frame clones and leaves some out. The repertoire has 65,000 to 70,000 clones, approximately 86% of them found once; the top ten carry 2.5% to 3%. The sample here was CD4+ or CD8+ T cells sorted from blood, taken in a trial of the OX40 agonist ivuxolimab. These receptors all come from an adult with an advanced solid tumor such as melanoma, head and neck, liver or kidney cancer. CDR3s include the opening cysteine and the closing phenylalanine or tryptophan. A D gene is named only where the DNA matches it firmly. Not all rows give a size; the values are once, few, many and, for expanded clones, a class.

V	D	size	length	J	DNA	CDR3
TRBV28	NA	NA	12	TRBJ1-5	TGTGCCAGCAGTTTAGTAGAGCAGCCCCAGCATTTT	CASSLVEQPQHF
TRBV10-3	NA	NA	14	TRBJ1-5	TGTGCCACCGGGGACCCAATATCGGGGCAGCCCCAGCATTTT	CATGDPISGQPQHF
TRBV28	TRBD1	NA	15	TRBJ1-5	TGTGCCAGCATCCTGGGGACAGACTTCAATCAGCCCCAGCATTTT	CASILGTDFNQPQHF
TRBV19	NA	NA	16	TRBJ2-2	TGTGCCAGTAGTATCCGGGGCAGATCGAACACCGGGGAGCTGTTTTTT	CASSIRGRSNTGELFF
TRBV20-1	TRBD2	NA	11	TRBJ2-5	TGCAGTGCTAGCGGGGGGGAGACCCAGTACTTC	CSASGGETQYF
TRBV28	TRBD1	NA	16	TRBJ2-2	TGTGCCAGCAGTTTACGGTACAGGGGATCCACCGGGGAGCTGTTTTTT	CASSLRYRGSTGELFF
TRBV7-3	NA	NA	13	TRBJ2-7	TGTGCCAGCAGCTCCGGGAACGGCGCCCAGCAGTACTTC	CASSSGNGAQQYF
TRBV29-1	TRBD1	NA	12	TRBJ1-2	TGCAGCGTTTCCACAGGGGGCACTGGCTACACCTTC	CSVSTGGTGYTF
TRBV6-1	NA	NA	14	TRBJ2-4	TGTGCCAGCGGGGAAGGGGACGCTAAAAACATTCAGTACTTC	CASGEGDAKNIQYF
TRBV7-2	NA	NA	15	TRBJ2-2	TGTGCCAGCAGCTTAGTCACAGGTCTCACCGGGGAGCTGTTTTTT	CASSLVTGLTGELFF
TRBV6-5	TRBD2	NA	15	TRBJ2-2	TGTGCCAGCAGTTACGCGGGGGCGAACACCGGGGAGCTGTTTTTT	CASSYAGANTGELFF
TRBV9	NA	NA	15	TRBJ1-3	TGTGCCAGCAGCGGGAAAGCCAGCTCTGGAAACACCATATATTTT	CASSGKASSGNTIYF
TRBV2	TRBD1	NA	15	TRBJ1-5	TGTGCCAGTCGTATACAGGGGGCTTTCAATCAGCCCCAGCATTTT	CASRIQGAFNQPQHF
TRBV4-2	NA	NA	14	TRBJ1-3	TGTGCCAGCAGCCAAGGGACCTCTGGAAACACCATATATTTT	CASSQGTSGNTIYF
TRBV7-2	TRBD1	few	13	TRBJ2-7	TGTGCCAGCAGCTTAACAGGGGGAAGGGAGCAGTACTTC	CASSLTGGREQYF
TRBV5-1	NA	NA	13	TRBJ2-2	TGCGCCAGCAGCTTGGTGGGGGCCGGGGAGCTGTTTTTT	CASSLVGAGELFF
TRBV6-6	NA	NA	14	TRBJ1-1	TGTGCCAGCAGTTCCGATCCCCGGGGCACTGAAGCTTTCTTT	CASSSDPRGTEAFF
TRBV5-1	NA	few	15	TRBJ1-2	TGCGCCAGCAGCTTGGTAGCCGGAAAAGCGAATGGCTACACCTTC	CASSLVAGKANGYTF
TRBV6-6	TRBD1	NA	14	TRBJ1-5	TGTGCCAGCAGTGGGACAGGCGATGGTCAGCCCCAGCATTTT	CASSGTGDGQPQHF
TRBV10-3	NA	few	12	TRBJ2-7	TGTGCCATCAGTGAGTCCACAACCGAGCAGTACTTC	CAISESTTEQYF
TRBV5-1	TRBD2	NA	16	TRBJ2-7	TGCGCCAGCAGCTTGGGAGAGACTAGCGGGAGAATCGAGCAGTACTTC	CASSLGETSGRIEQYF
TRBV18	NA	NA	15	TRBJ1-5	TGTGCCAGCTCACCAGGAGACTTGGCAGGGCAGCCCCAGCATTTT	CASSPGDLAGQPQHF
TRBV11-2	NA	NA	15	TRBJ1-1	TGTGCCAGCAGCTTTACGACGGGGGCTGGAACTGAAGCTTTCTTT	CASSFTTGAGTEAFF
TRBV7-3	TRBD1	NA	17	TRBJ2-2	TGTGCCAGCAGCTTAAGGGGGACAGAGACGAACACCGGGGAGCTGTTTTTT	CASSLRGTETNTGELFF
TRBV28	NA	NA	14	TRBJ2-2	TGTGCCAGCAGTGTTCACACGTACACCGGGGAGCTGTTTTTT	CASSVHTYTGELFF
TRBV5-4	TRBD2	NA	15	TRBJ2-7	TGTGCCAGCAGCTTGGGCAGCGGGAGGGCCTCCGAGCAGTACTTC	CASSLGSGRASEQYF
TRBV5-1	NA	NA	14	TRBJ2-7	TGCGCCAGCAGCACGGCCGTGGGGGCGCTTGAGCAGTACTTC	CASSTAVGALEQYF
TRBV4-3	TRBD2	few	17	TRBJ2-7	TGCGCCAGCACGGGACTAGCGGGCTCCGGAACGTCCTACGAGCAGTACTTC	CASTGLAGSGTSYEQYF